This T cell receptor beta chain was identified in a study of T cells after yellow fever vaccination (dated by TCRdb to about 2019). With respect to the entire study: The SMART-Seq v4 Ultra Low Input RNA kit was used to prepare libraries from fractions with low cell numbers. To follow T-cell clones before and after primary and booster YFV17D yellow fever vaccination, bulk TCR alpha and beta repertoires were sequenced over time. The cohort comprised two healthy male donors, one aged 18 to 30 and one aged 30 to 40 years. Bulk PBMC replicates and cell subsets were isolated from blood drawn at multiple timepoints before and after both primary and secondary immunization. Broad study findings and their caveats: After the booster, most clones that had expanded after primary vaccination were detected again (approximately 96% of CD4 and under 90% of CD8), suggesting broad maintenance of memory. A small share of clonotypes occurred in both CD4 and CD8 compartments, likely arising from convergent recombination. The secondary T-cell response was weaker than the primary response but faster, peaking on day 5 instead of day 15. The study included only a couple of donors, which limits how far the findings can be generalized. Computational filtering was needed because FACS-sorted repertoires could contain abundant contaminating clonotypes from the bulk population.

This specimen's treatment or condition label, per the study, means: live attenuated yellow fever vaccine strain. PBMCs were isolated from peripheral blood using a standard Ficoll-Paque protocol. Dynabeads CD4 and CD8 positive selection kits were used to isolate the CD4 and CD8 T-cell fractions. TriZol was used to extract RNA from bulk PBMCs, from CD4 and CD8 fractions, and from dextramer-positive and dextramer-negative fractions. In the case of this clonotype: No cognate antigen has been identified for it. Base-call qualities are not available, and no considerably larger clone is one nucleotide away.

Unmatched junction bases come to 8, with V trimmed by 4 bases and J by 5 bases. The CDR3 runs 16 amino acids, cysteine and phenylalanine included. Only CDR3 DNA remains: 48 bases, in frame from the first base. Based on the germline V gene (reference sequence), the CDR1 and CDR2 sequences are DFQATT and SNEGSKA. TCR cDNA was synthesized by 5'RACE template switching, which introduced a universal primer site and unique molecular identifiers. Priming for cDNA synthesis came from both the TCR alpha and TCR beta constant segments. Two PCR steps were used to amplify libraries, with sample barcodes and sequencing adapters being added in the second step. Libraries were sequenced on Illumina HiSeq 2500 (2x100 bp) or NovaSeq (2x150 bp). The authors' pipeline ran thus. Demultiplexing of reads and collapsing into UMI consensus sequences were performed with MIGEC, and V(D)J alignment was carried out with MiXCR. Using edgeR on replicate PBMC samples, clonotypes were called vaccine-responding if FDR was below 0.01 and the log2 fold change was above 5 up to day 15. Each bulk clonotype was labeled CD4 or CD8 based on which sequenced repertoire, CD4 or CD8, contained the clonotype at higher abundance. TCRdb ran its own pipeline on the public reads, namely fastp trimming at Q25 and MiXCR clone calling, and kept in-frame beta chains. Every entry covers one CDR3 protein and lists the most common genes and DNA from its rows. The V and J calls and clone size come from TCRdb's table, not from the authors' own analysis. Within this sample are tens of thousands of distinct CDR3 sequences, with 7.5% to 9% of them counted one time only. The ten most abundant clones make up 41% of the sample.

The chain uses TRBV20-1 and TRBJ2-2, and 12 junction bases match TRBD2. The sequence derives from a man aged 25-40 years who received the YFV17D yellow fever vaccine. This specimen consisted of CD8+ T cells sorted from PBMCs, obtained on the day of the yellow fever booster vaccination. The DNA reads as follows: TGCAGTGCTACCCCCGGACTAGCGGGATATACCGGGGAGCTGTTTTTT. It translates as CSATPGLAGYTGELFF.